This section outlines one TCR beta chain sequence together with its context. In germline, CDR1 is PRHDT, CDR2 FYEKMQ (reference sequence). The CDR3 has 14 residues. Trimming pared 5 bases from V and 5 bases from J, leaving 15 bases between. This entry comes from a study of blood T cell repertoires in COVID-19. Measured with immunoSEQ multiplex PCR; TCRdb has only the in-frame clones, and not every one. The data hold about 16,000 clones, with about three quarters observed a single time. Material for sequencing was peripheral blood. The sequence came from a man in his fifties or sixties with acute or convalescent COVID-19. V and J are TRBV13 and TRBJ2-5; D is perhaps TRBD2 (5 bases). The CDR3 loop is CASSARTVYETQYF. The CDR3 DNA is TGTGCCAGCAGCGCTCGGACTGTCTACGAGACCCAGTACTTC.